This TCR beta chain appears in the sequencing data of a study of cytomegalovirus exposure and HLA in healthy donors. About the research overall: A subsequent analysis stated that the 100 to 150 validation repertoires were run on the same platform as the 650 to 850 first-cohort repertoires.

CDR3 length: 13 amino acids. Between the trimmed V and J ends, which lost 4 bases and 11 bases, there was a span of 17 bases. The germline gives CDR1 MNHEY, CDR2 SMNVEV (reference sequence). Some clones are missing from TCRdb's copy, which holds only in-frame ones; the method was immunoSEQ multiplex PCR. The top ten clones hold around 0.8% of a sample with 300,000 to 400,000 clones, roughly 88% of them seen once. J is TRBJ1-1 and V is TRBV27, with D maybe TRBD1 (6 bases). The sequence was collected from a woman aged 18-29 years in good health and CMV-seronegative. The source material was PBMCs. CDR3 sequence reads: CASSSNRAGIAFF. CDR3 coding DNA: TGTGCCAGCAGTTCCAACAGGGCCGGGATTGCTTTCTTT.